This record concerns one TCR beta chain sequence. No antigen is known for it. Germline loops: CDR1 SGHRS, CDR2 YFSETQ. V gave up 0 bases and J gave up 3 bases, with 13 bases separating them. The CDR3 runs 15 residues. The immunoSEQ assay was version 4, run in survey mode. The repertoire was sequenced with immunoSEQ multiplex PCR; TCRdb's copy has only in-frame clones and lacks some. The top ten clones hold roughly 0.99% of a sample with some 39,000 clones, roughly four fifths of them seen once. The sample belongs to a study of persistence of HIV-infected CD4 T cells. An overlapping HIV-1 Gag peptide pool stimulated these cells at approximately 1 ug/peptide/mL. Memory cells lacking CD40L and CD69 with high CD45RO were sorted.

This TCR was sampled from an adult with HIV. The donor label of this sample is uncertain. The sample was cultured CD4+ T cells from PBMCs, taken from a patient who received antiretroviral therapy. The J gene is TRBJ2-7, the V gene TRBV5-1; D gene ambiguous. Here the CDR3 reads CASSLEGLLHYEQYF. The CDR3 DNA reads as TGCGCCAGCAGCTTGGAAGGGCTACTCCACTACGAGCAGTACTTC.